What follows describes a single T cell receptor beta chain. Which antigen it targets is not known. No much larger clone exists at a distance of one base, and base qualities are not known. The receptor library was made with PCR. Sequencer: Illumina HiSeq 2500. Molecular barcoding was employed in the preparation of TCR libraries, with unique molecular identifiers being used to normalize TCRbeta repertoire quantification. TCRdb's own reprocessing of the public reads used fastp at Q25 and MiXCR and kept productive beta chains. Duplicate CDR3 protein sequences are folded into a single record with the most common DNA and genes. The sample table contains about 250,000 distinct CDR3 sequences; only one count was recorded for 20% to 30% of them. The top ten clones comprise 4% to 5.5% of the sample. Via the germline V gene (reference sequence), CDR1 is DFQATT and CDR2 SNEGSKA. Including cysteine and phenylalanine, the CDR3 has 16 amino acids. The kept DNA is CDR3 alone, 48 bases in frame from the first base. Trimming takes 1 base off V and 1 base off J; junction bases not matched to a gene: 6.

Read against the paper, the sample's treatment or condition label means: allogeneic hematopoietic cell transplantation with graft depleted of TCRalphabeta T cells and CD19 B cells. The transplant recipients were children given TCRalphabeta/CD19-depleted allogeneic hematopoietic cell grafts. This entry belongs to a study of T-cell reconstitution after alpha-beta-depleted transplantation in children (dated by TCRdb to 2016 to 2017). Some background on the complete study: The study quantitatively tracked T-cell immune reconstitution after TCRalphabeta/CD19-depleted allogeneic hematopoietic cell transplantation in children using TCR repertoire profiling. What the research found in general, with its limitations: Over subsequent months, a decline in hyperexpanded clone frequencies was noted, and after one year, T-cell counts and TCRbeta diversity were mostly ascribed to newly produced T cells. About two months after transplant, the apparently early recovery of alphabetaT-cell counts reportedly depended on just several hundred clones that had expanded rapidly and came from non-depleted graft cells. In some patients, the high TCRbeta diversity seen at day 60 was put down to recipient T cells and intrathymic progenitors that had survived conditioning.

The rearrangement combines TRBV20-1 with TRBJ2-2, with 7 bases in between that match TRBD2. Material: PBMCs, mostly from graft donor cells, obtained 360 days after TCRalphabeta/CD19-depleted stem cell transplant. The TCR originated in a female patient between 2 and 15 years old who had a stem cell transplant for congenital amegakaryocytic thrombocytopenia, so the T cells may come from the graft donor. The CDR3 protein is CSARAYERGNTGELFF. The DNA sequence is given as TGCAGTGCTAGAGCTTACGAGCGGGGGAACACCGGGGAGCTGTTTTTT.